The present T cell receptor (beta chain) was sequenced within a study of T cells expressing NK-cell markers. The CDR3 covers 15 residues. Germline V gene lookup returns CDR1 LGHNA and CDR2 YSLEER. For each CDR3 protein, TCRdb gives one entry from its re-call of the 5' RACE reads, without DNA. The listing records roughly 430,000 distinct CDR3 sequences. V gene TRBV4-3 combines with J gene TRBJ1-1. The source of this sequence is a woman between 18 and 75 years old in good health. The sequenced material came from blood T cells: a sorted CD56 or NKG2C T cell subset, CD4+ or CD8+ T cells, or bulk PBMC T cells (not recorded which). CDR3 loop: CASSQGSTGGTEAFF.